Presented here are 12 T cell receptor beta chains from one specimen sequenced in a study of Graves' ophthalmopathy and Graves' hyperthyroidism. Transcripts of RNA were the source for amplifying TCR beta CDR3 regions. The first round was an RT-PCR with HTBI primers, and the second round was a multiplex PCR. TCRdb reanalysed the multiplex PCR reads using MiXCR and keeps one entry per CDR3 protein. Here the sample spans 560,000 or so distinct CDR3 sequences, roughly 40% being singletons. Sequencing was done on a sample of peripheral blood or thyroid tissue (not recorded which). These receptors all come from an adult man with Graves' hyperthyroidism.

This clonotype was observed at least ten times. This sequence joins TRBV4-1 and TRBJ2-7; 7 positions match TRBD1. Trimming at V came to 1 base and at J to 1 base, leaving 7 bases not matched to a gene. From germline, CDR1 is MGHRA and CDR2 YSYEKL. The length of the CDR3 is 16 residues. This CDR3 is CASSQAGGAPSYEQYF. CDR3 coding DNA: TGCGCCAGCAGCCAAGCAGGGGGAGCCCCTTCCTACGAGCAGTACTTC.

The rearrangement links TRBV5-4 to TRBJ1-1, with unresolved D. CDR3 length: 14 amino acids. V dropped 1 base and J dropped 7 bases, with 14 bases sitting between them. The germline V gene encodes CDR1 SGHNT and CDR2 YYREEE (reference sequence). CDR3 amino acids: CASSLTRSGIEAFF. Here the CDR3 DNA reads TGTGCCAGCAGCTTGACAAGGTCGGGGATTGAAGCTTTCTTT.

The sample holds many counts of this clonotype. The CDR3, as DNA: TGTGCCAGCAGCGTAGTTGGGACAGGGTCGGAGACCCAGTACTTC. As protein: CASSVVGTGSETQYF. This chain connects TRBV9 to TRBJ2-5; 9 bases agree with TRBD1. Looked up from germline, CDR1 is SGDLS and CDR2 is YYNGEE. With 0 bases clipped from V and 5 bases from J, the junction kept 5 bases outside the gene matches. This CDR3 is 15 amino acids long.

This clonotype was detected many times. CDR3 residues: CASKGDAGVWETQYF. Here the CDR3 DNA reads TGTGCCAGCAAGGGGGACGCGGGAGTTTGGGAGACCCAGTACTTC. The chain employs TRBV6-5 and TRBJ2-5; a weak D match, TRBD2 (7 bases). This CDR3 comprises 15 residues. Germline V gene data show CDR1 as MNHEY and CDR2 as SVGAGI. V lost 7 bases, J lost 5 bases, and 20 bases lay in between.

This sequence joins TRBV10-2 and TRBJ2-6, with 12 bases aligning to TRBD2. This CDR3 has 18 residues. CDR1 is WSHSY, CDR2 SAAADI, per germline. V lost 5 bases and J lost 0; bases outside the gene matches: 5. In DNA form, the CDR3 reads TGCGCCAGCAGTTACGGACTAGCGGGGAGCTCTGGGGCCAACGTCCTGACTTTC. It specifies CASSYGLAGSSGANVLTF.

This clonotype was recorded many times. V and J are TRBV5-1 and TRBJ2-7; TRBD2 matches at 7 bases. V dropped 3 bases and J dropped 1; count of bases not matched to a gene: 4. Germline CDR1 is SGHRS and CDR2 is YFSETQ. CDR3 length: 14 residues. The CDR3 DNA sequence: TGCGCCAGCAGCTACAGCGGGGAATCCTACGAGCAGTACTTC. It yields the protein CASSYSGESYEQYF.

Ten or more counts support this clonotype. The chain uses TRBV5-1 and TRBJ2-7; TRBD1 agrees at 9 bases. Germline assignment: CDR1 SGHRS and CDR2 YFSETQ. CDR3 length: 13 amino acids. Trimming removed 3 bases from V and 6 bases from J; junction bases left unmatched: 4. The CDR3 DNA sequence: TGCGCCAGCAGCTGGGGACAGGGTGGCGAGCAGTACTTC. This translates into CASSWGQGGEQYF.

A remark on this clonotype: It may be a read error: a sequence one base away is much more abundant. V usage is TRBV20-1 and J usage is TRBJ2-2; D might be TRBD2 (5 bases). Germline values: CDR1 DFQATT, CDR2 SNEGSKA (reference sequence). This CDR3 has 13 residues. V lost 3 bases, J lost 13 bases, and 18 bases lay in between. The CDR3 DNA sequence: TGCAGTGCTAGTGACTCGGGGTCTGCGGGGCTGTTTTTT. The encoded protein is CSASDSGSAGLFF.

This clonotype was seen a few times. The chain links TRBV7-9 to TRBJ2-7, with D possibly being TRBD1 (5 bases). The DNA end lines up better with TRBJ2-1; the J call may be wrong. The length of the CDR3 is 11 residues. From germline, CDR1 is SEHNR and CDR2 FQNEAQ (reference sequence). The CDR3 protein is CASSLSGEQFF. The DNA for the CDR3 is TGTGCCAGCAGCTTATCAGGGGAGCAGTTCTTC.

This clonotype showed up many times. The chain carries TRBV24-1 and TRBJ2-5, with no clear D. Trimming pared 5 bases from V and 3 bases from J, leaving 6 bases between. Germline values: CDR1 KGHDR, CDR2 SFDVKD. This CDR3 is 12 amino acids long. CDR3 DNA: TGTGCCACCAGTGCTGGGGAAGAGACCCAGTACTTC. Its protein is CATSAGEETQYF.

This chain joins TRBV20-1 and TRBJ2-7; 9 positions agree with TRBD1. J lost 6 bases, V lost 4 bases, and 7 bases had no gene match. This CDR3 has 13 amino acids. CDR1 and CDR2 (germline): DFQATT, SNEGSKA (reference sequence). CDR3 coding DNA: TGCAGTGCTATTAACTCGACAGGGGGCGAGCAGTACTTC. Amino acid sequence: CSAINSTGGEQYF.

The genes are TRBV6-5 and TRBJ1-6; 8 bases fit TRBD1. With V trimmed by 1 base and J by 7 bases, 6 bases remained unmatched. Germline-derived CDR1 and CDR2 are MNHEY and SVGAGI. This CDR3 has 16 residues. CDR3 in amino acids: CASSYWQGALNSPLHF. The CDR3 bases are TGTGCCAGCAGTTACTGGCAGGGGGCCCTCAATTCACCCCTCCACTTT.